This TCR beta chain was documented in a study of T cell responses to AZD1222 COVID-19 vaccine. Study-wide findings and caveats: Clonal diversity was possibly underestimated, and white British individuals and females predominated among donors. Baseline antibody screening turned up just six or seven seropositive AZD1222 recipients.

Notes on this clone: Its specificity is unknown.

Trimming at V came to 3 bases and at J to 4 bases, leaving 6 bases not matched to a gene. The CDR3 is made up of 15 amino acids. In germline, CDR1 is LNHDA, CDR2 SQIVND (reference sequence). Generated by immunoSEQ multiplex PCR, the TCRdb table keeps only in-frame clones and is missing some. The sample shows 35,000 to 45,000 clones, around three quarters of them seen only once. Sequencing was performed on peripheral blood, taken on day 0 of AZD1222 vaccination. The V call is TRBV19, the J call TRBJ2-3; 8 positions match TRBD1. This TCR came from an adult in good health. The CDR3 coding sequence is TGTGCCAGTAGTATCATCGGACAGGGCCCAGATACGCAGTATTTT. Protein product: CASSIIGQGPDTQYF.